A selection of T cell receptor beta chains follows, all from one sample in a study of blood T cell repertoires in COVID-19. The data were produced by immunoSEQ multiplex PCR, yet TCRdb's version contains in-frame clones alone and is incomplete. Among about 190,000 clones listed, 86% were seen once. Sequenced: PBMCs or T cells enriched from blood (not recorded which). The receptors stem from a woman aged 25 to 39 who had recovered from COVID-19. Each CDR3 is given with its conserved first and last residue. Fields, in order: clone size, D gene, V gene, J gene, CDR3 protein, CDR3 DNA. A D gene is named only where the DNA matches it firmly. The listing skips clone size in some rows; elsewhere it reads once, few, many or a size class.

>NA|NA|TRBV28|TRBJ2-7
CASSSQDRIAYEQYF
TGTGCCAGCAGTTCGCAGGACAGAATCGCCTACGAGCAGTACTTC
>NA|NA|TRBV6-1|TRBJ1-3
CASSERAGFLPSSGNTIYF
TGTGCCAGCAGTGAAAGGGCAGGGTTTTTGCCAAGCTCTGGAAACACCATATATTTT
>NA|NA|TRBV9|TRBJ1-1
CASSVVGGNTEAFF
TGTGCCAGCAGCGTAGTAGGCGGGAACACTGAAGCTTTCTTT
>once|NA|TRBV3-1/TRBV3-2|TRBJ1-4
CASSQDQDLLFF
TGTGCCAGCAGCCAAGATCAGGATCTACTGTTTTTT
>NA|NA|TRBV3-1/TRBV3-2|TRBJ2-7
CASSLGGASYEQYF
TGTGCCAGCAGCCTTGGCGGGGCCTCCTACGAGCAGTACTTC
>once|TRBD1|TRBV19|TRBJ2-3
CASSNPGQGHTGFQRADTQYF
TGTGCCAGTAGTAACCCAGGACAGGGTCATACTGGCTTCCAGCGAGCGGATACGCAGTATTTT
>NA|NA|TRBV19|TRBJ2-1
CASSIRGSYNEQFF
TGTGCCAGTAGTATCAGGGGCTCCTACAATGAGCAGTTCTTC
>NA|NA|TRBV12-3/TRBV12-4|TRBJ1-4
CASGTLVDEKLFF
TGTGCCAGCGGGACACTCGTGGACGAAAAACTGTTTTTT
>NA|TRBD1|TRBV4-2|TRBJ1-5
CASSQDKTGGWPQHF
TGTGCCAGCAGCCAAGATAAGACAGGGGGCTGGCCCCAGCATTTT
>once|NA|TRBV19|TRBJ1-5
CASSIRQGGVLQPQHF
TGTGCCAGTAGTATCCGGCAGGGAGGGGTCCTCCAGCCCCAGCATTTT
>once|NA|TRBV2|TRBJ2-2
CASSPRSRATGELFF
TGTGCCAGCAGTCCCAGATCCAGGGCTACCGGGGAGCTGTTTTTT
>NA|NA|TRBV18|TRBJ2-1
CASSPPSGISVLQFF
TGTGCCAGCTCACCACCCTCCGGGATTAGCGTACTTCAGTTCTTC
>NA|NA|TRBV28|TRBJ1-5
CASSFSRTARNSNQPQHF
TGTGCCAGCAGTTTTTCGAGGACAGCCCGCAATAGCAATCAGCCCCAGCATTTT
>NA|NA|TRBV5-6|TRBJ2-7
CASSLETGLSYEQYF
TGTGCCAGCAGCTTGGAGACAGGCTTATCCTACGAGCAGTACTTC
>NA|NA|TRBV5-6|TRBJ1-1
CASNIGRNTEAFF
TGTGCCAGCAACATAGGGAGAAACACTGAAGCTTTCTTT
>NA|TRBD1|TRBV5-1|TRBJ1-3
CASSRDSSSGNTIYF
TGCGCCAGCAGCCGGGACAGCTCCTCTGGAAACACCATATATTTT
>NA|NA|TRBV5-4|TRBJ1-2
CASSTSTELSYYGYTF
TGTGCCAGCAGCACATCTACAGAGCTAAGCTACTATGGCTACACCTTC
>NA|NA|TRBV7-9|TRBJ1-1
CASSLPGTEAFF
TGTGCCAGCAGCTTACCAGGGACTGAAGCTTTCTTT
>once|TRBD1|TRBV28|TRBJ1-1
CASSFQGAHTEAFF
TGTGCCAGCAGTTTCCAGGGGGCGCACACTGAAGCTTTCTTT
>NA|NA|TRBV9|TRBJ1-6
CASSVDGQGNSPLHF
TGTGCCAGCAGCGTAGACGGGCAGGGGAATTCACCCCTCCACTTT
>NA|TRBD1|TRBV19|TRBJ1-5
CASSPTGDRQPQHF
TGTGCCAGTAGCCCGACAGGGGATAGACAGCCCCAGCATTTT
>NA|TRBD1|TRBV27|TRBJ2-2
CASSLSGGRVGGELFF
TGTGCCAGCAGTTTGTCAGGGGGCCGGGTAGGCGGGGAGCTGTTTTTT
>NA|TRBD2|TRBV5-4|TRBJ2-5
CASSPGLAGVGGQETQYF
TGTGCCAGCAGCCCAGGACTAGCGGGAGTTGGGGGGCAAGAGACCCAGTACTTC
>NA|NA|TRBV4-1|TRBJ2-2
CASSQGGNGGVTGELFF
TGCGCCAGCAGCCAAGGGGGGAACGGAGGGGTCACCGGGGAGCTGTTTTTT
>NA|TRBD1|TRBV9|TRBJ1-2
CASSVPKTGQGPYGYTF
TGTGCCAGCAGCGTACCCAAGACAGGACAGGGCCCATATGGCTACACCTTC
>once|NA|TRBV5-1|TRBJ2-7
CASSPTGTARVYEQYF
TGCGCCAGCAGCCCAACCGGGACTGCTAGAGTCTACGAGCAGTACTTC
>NA|TRBD1|TRBV28|TRBJ2-7
CASRLTGINYEQYF
TGTGCCAGCAGATTGACAGGGATTAATTACGAGCAGTACTTC
>NA|NA|TRBV7-6|TRBJ1-2
CASSGDAGADYGYTF
TGTGCCAGCAGCGGAGACGCAGGGGCCGACTATGGCTACACCTTC
>once|NA|TRBV7-3|TRBJ2-5
CASSLTAGTKETQYF
TGTGCCAGCAGCTTAACGGCCGGGACAAAAGAGACCCAGTACTTC
>NA|TRBD1|TRBV15|TRBJ1-1
CATSGSLDRVEDTEAFF
TGTGCCACCAGCGGATCGCTGGACAGGGTGGAGGATACTGAAGCTTTCTTT